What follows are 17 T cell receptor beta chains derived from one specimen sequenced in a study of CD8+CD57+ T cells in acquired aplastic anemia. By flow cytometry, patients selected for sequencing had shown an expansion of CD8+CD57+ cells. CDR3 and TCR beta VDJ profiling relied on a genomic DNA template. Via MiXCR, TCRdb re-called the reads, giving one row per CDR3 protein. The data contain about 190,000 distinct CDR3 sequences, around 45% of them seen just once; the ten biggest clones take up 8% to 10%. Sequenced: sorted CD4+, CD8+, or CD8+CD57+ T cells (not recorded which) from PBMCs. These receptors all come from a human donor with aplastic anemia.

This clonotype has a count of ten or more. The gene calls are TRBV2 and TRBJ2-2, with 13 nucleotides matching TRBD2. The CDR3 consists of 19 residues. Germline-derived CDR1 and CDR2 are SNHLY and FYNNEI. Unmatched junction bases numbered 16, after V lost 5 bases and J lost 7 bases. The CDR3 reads CASSQKRLLAGGRGGELFF. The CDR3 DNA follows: TGTGCCAGCAGTCAGAAGAGATTACTAGCGGGAGGGCGTGGCGGGGAGCTGTTTTTT.

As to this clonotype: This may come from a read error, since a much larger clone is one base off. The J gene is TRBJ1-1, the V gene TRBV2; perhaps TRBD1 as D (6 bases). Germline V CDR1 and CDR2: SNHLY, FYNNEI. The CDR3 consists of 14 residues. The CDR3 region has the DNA TGTGCCAGCAGTTTAGGGGGAGAGGACACTGGAGCTTTCTTT. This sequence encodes CASSLGGEDTGAFF.

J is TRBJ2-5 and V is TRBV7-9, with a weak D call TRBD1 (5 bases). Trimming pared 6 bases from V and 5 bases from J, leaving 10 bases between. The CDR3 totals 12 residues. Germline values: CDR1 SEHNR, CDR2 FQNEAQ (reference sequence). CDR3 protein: CASRRQMETQYF. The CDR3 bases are TGTGCCAGCAGAAGACAGATGGAGACCCAGTACTTC.

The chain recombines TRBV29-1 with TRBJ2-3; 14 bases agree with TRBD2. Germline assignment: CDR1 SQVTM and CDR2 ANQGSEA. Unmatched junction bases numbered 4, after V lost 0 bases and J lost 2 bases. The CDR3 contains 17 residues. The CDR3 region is CSVEDPTSGGATDTQYF. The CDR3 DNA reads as TGCAGCGTTGAAGATCCGACTAGCGGGGGGGCCACAGATACGCAGTATTTT.

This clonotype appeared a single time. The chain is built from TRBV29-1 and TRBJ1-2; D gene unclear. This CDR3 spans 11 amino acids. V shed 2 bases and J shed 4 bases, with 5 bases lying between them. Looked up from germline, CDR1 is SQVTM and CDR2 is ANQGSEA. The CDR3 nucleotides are TGCAGCGTTGAACTTTTCTATGGCTACACCTTC. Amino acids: CSVELFYGYTF.

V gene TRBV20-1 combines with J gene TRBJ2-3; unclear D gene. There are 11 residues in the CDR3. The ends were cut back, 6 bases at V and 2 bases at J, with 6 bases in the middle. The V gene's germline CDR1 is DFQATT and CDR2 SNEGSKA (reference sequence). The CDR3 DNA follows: TGCAGTGCCAAGACCACAGATACGCAGTATTTT. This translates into CSAKTTDTQYF.

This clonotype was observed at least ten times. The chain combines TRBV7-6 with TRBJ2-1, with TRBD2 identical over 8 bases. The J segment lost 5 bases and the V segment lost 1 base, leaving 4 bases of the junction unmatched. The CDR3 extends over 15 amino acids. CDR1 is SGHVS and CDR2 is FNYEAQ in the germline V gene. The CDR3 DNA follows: TGTGCCAGCAGCTTAGAAGCGGGAGATAACAATGAGCAGTTCTTC. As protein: CASSLEAGDNNEQFF.

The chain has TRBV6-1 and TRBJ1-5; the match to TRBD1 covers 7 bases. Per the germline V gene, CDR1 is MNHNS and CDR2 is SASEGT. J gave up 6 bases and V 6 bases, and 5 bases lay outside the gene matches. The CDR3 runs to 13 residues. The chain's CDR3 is CASSRGTAQPQHF. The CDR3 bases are TGTGCCAGCAGCAGGGGGACAGCTCAGCCCCAGCATTTT.

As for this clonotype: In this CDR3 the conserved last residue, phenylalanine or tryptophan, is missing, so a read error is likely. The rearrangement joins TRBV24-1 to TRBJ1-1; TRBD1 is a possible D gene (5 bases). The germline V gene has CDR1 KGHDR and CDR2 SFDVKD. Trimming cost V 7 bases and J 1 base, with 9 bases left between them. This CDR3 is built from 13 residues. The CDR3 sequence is CATRQDGNTEAFL. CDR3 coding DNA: TGTGCCACCAGACAGGATGGGAACACTGAAGCTTTCCTT.

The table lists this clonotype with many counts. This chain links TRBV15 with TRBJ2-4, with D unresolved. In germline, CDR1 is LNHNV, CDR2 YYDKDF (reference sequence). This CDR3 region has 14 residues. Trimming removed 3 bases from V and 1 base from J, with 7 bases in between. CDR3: CATSRGRAKNIQYF. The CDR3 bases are TGTGCCACCAGCAGGGGCCGGGCCAAAAACATTCAGTACTTC.

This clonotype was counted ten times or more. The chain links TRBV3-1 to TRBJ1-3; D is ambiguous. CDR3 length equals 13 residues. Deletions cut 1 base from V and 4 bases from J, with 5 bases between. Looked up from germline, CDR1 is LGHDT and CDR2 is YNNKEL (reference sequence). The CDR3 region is CASSQASGNTIYF. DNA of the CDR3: TGTGCCAGCAGCCAAGCATCGGGAAACACCATATATTTT.

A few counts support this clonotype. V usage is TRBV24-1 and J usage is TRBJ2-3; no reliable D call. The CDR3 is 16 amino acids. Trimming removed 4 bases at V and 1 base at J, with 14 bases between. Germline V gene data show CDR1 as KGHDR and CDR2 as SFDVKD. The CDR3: CATSDPGPDGTDTQYF. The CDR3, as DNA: TGTGCCACCAGTGACCCCGGGCCCGATGGCACAGATACGCAGTATTTT.

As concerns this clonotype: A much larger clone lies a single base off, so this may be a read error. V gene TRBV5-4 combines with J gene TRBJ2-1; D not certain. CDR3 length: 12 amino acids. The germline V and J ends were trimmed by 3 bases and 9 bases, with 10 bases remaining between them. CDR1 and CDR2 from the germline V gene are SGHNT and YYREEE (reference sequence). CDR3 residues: CASSSQESEQFF. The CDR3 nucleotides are TGTGCCAGCAGCTCTCAGGAAAGTGAGCAGTTCTTC.

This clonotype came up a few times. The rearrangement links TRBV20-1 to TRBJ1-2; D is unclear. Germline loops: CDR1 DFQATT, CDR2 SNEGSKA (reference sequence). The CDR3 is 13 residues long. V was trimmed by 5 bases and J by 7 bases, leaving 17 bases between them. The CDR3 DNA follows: TGCAGTGCTGGAGGGTCTCCCCGAGGTGGCTACACCTTC. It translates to CSAGGSPRGGYTF.

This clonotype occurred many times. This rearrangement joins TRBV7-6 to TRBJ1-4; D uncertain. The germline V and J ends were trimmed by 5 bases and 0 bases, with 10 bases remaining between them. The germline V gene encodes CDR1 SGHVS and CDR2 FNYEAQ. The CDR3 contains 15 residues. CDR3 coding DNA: TGTGCCAGCAGCCCAACGATGTCAACTAATGAAAAACTGTTTTTT. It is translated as CASSPTMSTNEKLFF.

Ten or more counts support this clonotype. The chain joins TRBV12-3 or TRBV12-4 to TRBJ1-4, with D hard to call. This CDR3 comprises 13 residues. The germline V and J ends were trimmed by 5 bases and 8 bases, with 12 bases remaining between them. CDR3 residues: CASSPERGEKLFF. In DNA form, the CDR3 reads TGTGCCAGCAGTCCAGAGAGAGGGGAAAAACTGTTTTTT.

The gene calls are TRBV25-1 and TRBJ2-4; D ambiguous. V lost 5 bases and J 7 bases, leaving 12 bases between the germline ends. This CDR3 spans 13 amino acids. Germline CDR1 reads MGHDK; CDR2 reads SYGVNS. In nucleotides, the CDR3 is TGTGCCAGCAGTTCGCAATTTGGCAACATTCAGTACTTC. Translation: CASSSQFGNIQYF.